This passage covers 20 T cell receptor beta chains from one sample sequenced in a study of T cells in tuberculosis. Measured with immunoSEQ multiplex PCR; TCRdb has only the in-frame clones, and not every one. The sample lists roughly 34,000 clones; 92% were seen once. Input material: PBMCs. All receptors derive from a donor between 10 and 35 years old with latent tuberculosis or without tuberculosis infection. Some clones in this sample may be carry-over from other donors' samples.

The chain links TRBV5-1 to TRBJ1-1; 10 positions agree with TRBD1. V trimming: 0 bases; J trimming: 4 bases; junction bases outside the gene matches: 3. Per germline, CDR1 SGHRS and CDR2 YFSETQ. CDR3 length equals 15 residues. CDR3 DNA sequence: TGCGCCAGCAGCTTGGGGGGACAGGGGATCACTGAAGCTTTCTTT. Its protein product is CASSLGGQGITEAFF.

This clone was observed a single time. The chain employs TRBV19 and TRBJ2-3, with a tentative D call TRBD1 (6 bases). There are 15 residues in the CDR3. V was clipped by 5 bases and J by 0 bases, with 12 bases between them. The germline V gene has CDR1 LNHDA and CDR2 SQIVND (reference sequence). The DNA for the CDR3 is TGTGCCAGTAGTCGGCAGGGGCATAGCACAGATACGCAGTATTTT. Translating it yields CASSRQGHSTDTQYF.

The chain uses TRBV7-2 and TRBJ2-2, with D uncertain. V lost 5 bases, J lost 3 bases, and 7 bases lay in between. Germline values: CDR1 SGHTA, CDR2 FQGNSA. The length of the CDR3 is 13 residues. The CDR3 sequence is CASSPFHTGELFF. The CDR3 DNA reads TGTGCCAGCAGCCCGTTTCACACCGGGGAGCTGTTTTTT.

The count of this clone is one. The chain couples TRBV2 to TRBJ2-7; 7 nucleotides line up with TRBD1. Germline values: CDR1 SNHLY, CDR2 FYNNEI. This CDR3 is 16 amino acids long. Trimming took 4 bases from V and 5 from J; bases not matched to a gene: 14. As DNA, the CDR3 is TGTGCCAGCAGTGGATACATTGGACAGGTCAGGGACGAGCAGTACTTC. As protein: CASSGYIGQVRDEQYF.

The chain uses TRBV7-9 and TRBJ1-3; a weak D match, TRBD1 (5 bases). The CDR3 is 11 residues long. Trimming stripped 3 bases from V and 15 bases from J, with 12 bases between. Germline V gene sequence: CDR1 SEHNR, CDR2 FQNEAQ (reference sequence). The CDR3 bases are TGTGCCAGCAGCTTGACAGTGTGGGCATATTTT. Encoded protein: CASSLTVWAYF. The full variable domain, with the rest looked up from reference TRBV7-9 and TRBJ1-3, is DTGVSQNPRHKITKRGQNVTFRCDPISEHNRLYWYRQTLGQGPEFLTYFQNEAQLEKSRLLSDRFSAERPKGSFSTLEIQRTEQGDSAMYLCASSLTVWAYFGEGSWLTVV.

This clone appeared a single time. This chain uses TRBV6-6 with TRBJ1-2, with a tentative D call TRBD1 (6 bases). The CDR3 spans 11 residues. Germline V lookup: CDR1 MNHNY, CDR2 SVGAGI (reference sequence). DNA of the CDR3: TGTACCTCAGGGGCACTCTATGGCTACACCTTC. It is translated as CTSGALYGYTF.

The sample holds a few counts of this clone. The genes are TRBV10-1 and TRBJ1-2; 7 nucleotides agree with TRBD1. V shed 5 bases and J 8 bases; nucleotides not matched to a gene: 8. Germline lookup yields CDR1 WNHNN and CDR2 SYGVQD (reference sequence). The CDR3 spans 13 residues. CDR3 region: CASSHDRAEGYTF. The CDR3 DNA reads TGCGCCAGCAGTCACGACAGGGCCGAAGGCTACACCTTC.

This chain links TRBV14 with TRBJ1-1, with D possibly TRBD1 on 5 matching bases. CDR1 is SGHDN, CDR2 FVKESK, per germline. V was trimmed by 4 bases and J by 1 base, leaving 7 bases between them. The CDR3 runs to 13 residues. CDR3 amino acids: CASSRDRNTEAFF. In DNA, the CDR3 is TGTGCCAGCAGCCGTGACAGGAACACTGAAGCTTTCTTT.

The rearrangement joins TRBV5-1 to TRBJ2-1, with 8 bases that match TRBD2. This CDR3 is 15 amino acids long. The germline V gene encodes CDR1 SGHRS and CDR2 YFSETQ. Losses at the gene ends were 4 bases for V and 8 bases for J; bases not matched to a gene: 11. The CDR3 protein is CASSPGLASPDEQFF. As DNA, the CDR3 is TGCGCCAGCAGCCCTGGACTAGCCTCCCCCGATGAGCAGTTCTTC.

The V and J genes are TRBV6-1 and TRBJ2-7; 8 positions agree with TRBD2. The CDR3 length is 14 residues. Germline-derived CDR1 and CDR2 are MNHNS and SASEGT. V dropped 6 bases and J dropped 2; count of bases not matched to a gene: 6. This chain's CDR3 is CASRLAGHAYEQYF. As DNA, the CDR3 is TGTGCCAGCAGGTTAGCGGGGCACGCCTACGAGCAGTACTTC.

The V and J genes are TRBV11-2 and TRBJ2-7, with 10 bases lining up with TRBD1. Germline V gene lookup returns CDR1 SGHAT and CDR2 FQNNGV. There are 14 residues in the CDR3. Unmatched junction bases numbered 6, after V lost 6 bases and J lost 4 bases. Here the CDR3 reads CASSPGQGWYEQYF. The CDR3 DNA is TGTGCCAGCAGTCCGGGACAGGGGTGGTACGAGCAGTACTTC.

V and J are TRBV9 and TRBJ2-3; possibly TRBD2 for D (6 bases). CDR1 SGDLS and CDR2 YYNGEE come from the germline V gene. Trimming took 0 bases from V and 5 from J, leaving 7 bases between them. The CDR3 runs to 13 residues. For the CDR3, the DNA is TGTGCCAGCAGCGTAGAGGGACTAGATACGCAGTATTTT. Amino acids: CASSVEGLDTQYF.

This chain uses TRBV6-5 with TRBJ1-3; no definite D call. Germline V gives CDR1 MNHEY, CDR2 SVGAGI. Between the trimmed V and J ends, which lost 5 bases and 4 bases, there was a span of 9 bases. The length of the CDR3 is 13 residues. The chain's CDR3 is CASSPTVGNTIYF. The CDR3, as DNA: TGTGCCAGCAGTCCTACCGTGGGAAACACCATATATTTT.

This chain uses TRBV19 with TRBJ2-2; 8 positions match TRBD1. J gave up 4 bases and V 3 bases, and 1 base lay outside the gene matches. Germline V gene lookup returns CDR1 LNHDA and CDR2 SQIVND (reference sequence). The CDR3 is 14 residues long. CDR3 in DNA: TGTGCCAGTAGTATCGGACAGGGCACCGGGGAGCTGTTTTTT. The encoded protein is CASSIGQGTGELFF.

This chain connects TRBV30 to TRBJ1-2; TRBD1 agrees at 7 bases. The CDR3 covers 16 residues. V lost 8 bases and J lost 5; bases outside the gene matches: 20. Germline CDR1 is GTSNPN and CDR2 is SVGIG (reference sequence). In nucleotides, the CDR3 is TGTGCCGGGTACAGGGGCTCCGAACTCCCCTTTTATGGCTACACCTTC. Its translation is CAGYRGSELPFYGYTF.

This chain joins TRBV7-9 and TRBJ2-1; D unresolved. The CDR3 is 14 amino acids. Trimming removed 1 base from V and 6 bases from J, with 10 bases in between. CDR1 and CDR2 from the germline V gene are SEHNR and FQNEAQ (reference sequence). The CDR3 region has the DNA TGTGCCAGCAGCTTAGTCATAGCAGTCAATGAGCAGTTCTTC. Translated, it gives CASSLVIAVNEQFF.

The V call is TRBV28, the J call TRBJ2-5; possible D gene TRBD2, 6 bases. With 7 bases removed from V and 5 bases from J, the gap between germline ends came to 17 bases. CDR1 and CDR2 (germline): MDHEN, SYDVKM. The CDR3 is 14 residues long. The CDR3 DNA follows: TGTGCCAGCATTTCAACGGGAGATTTGGAGACCCAGTACTTC. Translation: CASISTGDLETQYF.

This chain connects TRBV7-9 to TRBJ2-1; the D is unclear. V was clipped by 4 bases and J by 1 base, with 8 bases between them. The germline V gene has CDR1 SEHNR and CDR2 FQNEAQ (reference sequence). This CDR3 region has 14 residues. The CDR3 sequence is CASSSRLSYNEQFF. The CDR3 coding sequence is TGTGCCAGCAGCTCTAGGCTATCCTACAATGAGCAGTTCTTC.

This clone has a single count. The chain is built from TRBV7-2 and TRBJ2-5; 7 bases map to TRBD1. Germline lookup yields CDR1 SGHTA and CDR2 FQGNSA. V dropped 5 bases and J dropped 5; count of bases not matched to a gene: 8. The CDR3 sequence is 14 residues long. CDR3 DNA sequence: TGTGCCAGCAGCCAACGAGGGACAGCGGAGACCCAGTACTTC. This translates into CASSQRGTAETQYF.

The genes are TRBV18 and TRBJ2-2; tentative D call: TRBD2 (5 bases). The ends were cut back, 5 bases at V and 4 bases at J, with 17 bases in the middle. This CDR3 spans 16 amino acids. CDR1 is KGHSH and CDR2 is LQKENI in the germline V gene. In DNA form, the CDR3 reads TGTGCCAGCTCATTCGCGGGCTCAGACTTCACCGGGGAGCTGTTTTTT. It codes for CASSFAGSDFTGELFF.